This TCR beta chain was identified during a study of T cell responses to AZD1222 COVID-19 vaccine. On the study more broadly: Second-dose recipients at about 4 or about 12 weeks were treated as one pooled group. Study results and limitations: Donor demographics were predominantly white British with a female majority; clonal diversity may be underestimated. With dominance at 160-218 and 743-854, vaccine-associated CD4 TCRs spanned spike.

The method was immunoSEQ multiplex PCR; TCRdb's version includes in-frame clones alone and lacks a portion of them. The sample has 60,000 to 75,000 clones, roughly 82% seen once. Unmatched junction bases numbered 6, after V lost 0 bases and J lost 1 base. Germline values: CDR1 ENHRY, CDR2 SYGVKD. CDR3 length equals 16 residues. To note about this clone: Its matching antigen is unknown.

The input for sequencing was peripheral blood, taken on day 0 of AZD1222 vaccination. This clonotype was sampled from an adult in good health. The J gene is TRBJ2-7, the V gene TRBV10-3, with 7 bases that match TRBD2. The CDR3 here is CAISESGGMRSYEQYV. The CDR3 DNA reads TGTGCCATCAGTGAGTCGGGAGGGATGAGGTCCTACGAGCAGTACGTC.